This paragraph reports one T cell receptor beta chain. The V and J ends lost 0 bases and 2 bases, in that order; junction bases with no gene match: 12. CDR3 length: 18 residues. The germline gives CDR1 DFQATT, CDR2 SNEGSKA (reference sequence). This sample is drawn from a study of T-cell reconstitution after alpha-beta-depleted transplantation in children. A library of TCRbeta sequences, prepared with unique molecular identifiers, was generated. Via MiXCR, TCRdb re-called the PCR reads, giving one row per CDR3 protein. The table records roughly 500,000 distinct CDR3 sequences, 32% of them present only once.

The clonotype was recovered from a human donor who donated a stem cell graft to a child with aplastic anemia. The sample in question was PBMCs from the stem cell graft donor, obtained from the stem cell graft. V and J are TRBV20-1 and TRBJ2-1, with 8 bases aligning to TRBD2. In DNA form, the CDR3 reads TGCAGTGCTAGAGATCGGGGGAGTCCGGGACTAGCCTACAATGAGCAGTTCTTC. Protein product: CSARDRGSPGLAYNEQFF.